This T cell receptor (beta chain) was identified during a study of blood T cell repertoires in COVID-19. Turning to the study itself: COVID-19 samples from acute and convalescent phases originated in the United States, Italy and Spain. T cells, B-cell-depleted T cells, or PBMCs provided the cDNA or gDNA that served as material.

As originally analysed: Nucleated cell counts were estimated from reference gene primer amplification. Libraries were prepared by immunoSEQ multiplex PCR; TCRdb keeps only in-frame clonotypes and omits some of them. That table furnishes V, J and clone size, whereas the DNA furnished D and trimming. The table has over 50,000 clones, roughly 79% seen once. V lost 8 bases, J lost 3 bases, and 11 bases lay in between. CDR1 is SEHNR and CDR2 is FQNEAQ in the germline V gene (reference sequence). The CDR3 runs to 13 residues. Sequenced input: peripheral blood. The chain recombines TRBV7-9 with TRBJ2-1; D might be TRBD1 (7 bases). The TCR originated in a human donor with active or convalescent COVID-19. The donor label of this sample is uncertain. CDR3 region: CASGGTDYNEQFF. The CDR3 nucleotides read TGTGCCAGCGGCGGGACAGACTACAATGAGCAGTTCTTC. Full variable domain (outside the CDR3, taken from reference TRBV7-9 and TRBJ2-1): DTGVSQNPRHKITKRGQNVTFRCDPISEHNRLYWYRQTLGQGPEFLTYFQNEAQLEKSRLLSDRFSAERPKGSFSTLEIQRTEQGDSAMYLCASGGTDYNEQFFGPGTRLTVL.